Listed below are T cell receptor beta chains from one sample, sequenced in a study of blood T cell repertoires in COVID-19. Libraries were prepared by immunoSEQ multiplex PCR; TCRdb keeps only in-frame clonotypes and omits some of them. The table has hundreds of thousands of clones, roughly 84% seen once. The specimen sequenced was PBMCs or T cells enriched from blood (not recorded which). These receptors originate from a woman aged 25 to 39 who had recovered from COVID-19. Both conserved end residues are part of each CDR3. Fields, in order: V gene, J gene, D gene, clone size, CDR3 DNA, CDR3 protein. The D gene is left open where the match is weak. The size of a clone is reported for some rows only, either as once, few or many, or as a class for expanded clones.

v_call: TRBV4-1
j_call: TRBJ2-2
d_call: TRBD1
clone_size: once
cdr3_nt: TGCGCCAGCAGCCAACCGAGACAGGGGGGAACCGGGGAGCTGTTTTTT
cdr3_aa: CASSQPRQGGTGELFF

v_call: TRBV9
j_call: TRBJ2-2
d_call: -
clone_size: -
cdr3_nt: TGTGCCAGCAGCGTAGCAGTGGGGGCAGGCGGGGAGCTGTTTTTT
cdr3_aa: CASSVAVGAGGELFF

v_call: TRBV15
j_call: TRBJ2-1
d_call: -
clone_size: few
cdr3_nt: TGTGCCACCAGCCCCTCTTTTAGAACGGGAGACTACAATGAGCAGTTCTTC
cdr3_aa: CATSPSFRTGDYNEQFF

v_call: TRBV19
j_call: TRBJ2-5
d_call: -
clone_size: -
cdr3_nt: TGTGCCAGTAGCACAGGGAAGCAAGAGACCCAGTACTTC
cdr3_aa: CASSTGKQETQYF

v_call: TRBV5-4
j_call: TRBJ1-2
d_call: TRBD1
clone_size: -
cdr3_nt: TGTGCCAGCAGCTTACAGACAGGGGGCGCAGATGGCTACACCTTC
cdr3_aa: CASSLQTGGADGYTF

v_call: TRBV6-2/TRBV6-3
j_call: TRBJ2-1
d_call: -
clone_size: -
cdr3_nt: TGTGCCAGCACCCCAGGAGGGCCCAGTTACAATGAGCAGTTCTTC
cdr3_aa: CASTPGGPSYNEQFF

v_call: TRBV7-2
j_call: TRBJ2-3
d_call: -
clone_size: -
cdr3_nt: TGTGCCAGCAGCCCAGGACAGAGCACAGATACGCAGTATTTT
cdr3_aa: CASSPGQSTDTQYF

v_call: TRBV11-2
j_call: TRBJ1-2
d_call: TRBD1
clone_size: once
cdr3_nt: TGTGCCAGCAGCTTGGACAGGGTAGGGGGCTACACCTTC
cdr3_aa: CASSLDRVGGYTF

v_call: TRBV18
j_call: TRBJ1-2
d_call: -
clone_size: once
cdr3_nt: TGTGCCAGCTCACCAGACGGGGGCTATGGCTACACCTTC
cdr3_aa: CASSPDGGYGYTF

v_call: TRBV10-3
j_call: TRBJ2-1
d_call: TRBD1
clone_size: -
cdr3_nt: TGTGCCACCCGGGACAGGGGGCCGTCCTACAATGAGCAGTTCTTC
cdr3_aa: CATRDRGPSYNEQFF

v_call: TRBV4-3
j_call: TRBJ1-5
d_call: TRBD1
clone_size: -
cdr3_nt: TGCGCCAGCAGCCAAGATCTGACAGGGGGACCGCAGCATTTT
cdr3_aa: CASSQDLTGGPQHF

v_call: TRBV15
j_call: TRBJ1-2
d_call: -
clone_size: -
cdr3_nt: TGTGCCACCAGCAGAGATCAGGGTGATGGCTACACCTTC
cdr3_aa: CATSRDQGDGYTF

v_call: TRBV6-2/TRBV6-3
j_call: TRBJ1-1
d_call: TRBD1
clone_size: few
cdr3_nt: TGTGCCAGCAGTTACCGACAGGGGAACACTGAAGCTTTCTTT
cdr3_aa: CASSYRQGNTEAFF

v_call: TRBV11-3
j_call: TRBJ2-6
d_call: TRBD1
clone_size: -
cdr3_nt: TGTGCCAGCAGCCCCGGGACAGGGGGCCCTGGGGCCAACGTCCTGACTTTC
cdr3_aa: CASSPGTGGPGANVLTF

v_call: TRBV27
j_call: TRBJ1-2
d_call: TRBD1
clone_size: -
cdr3_nt: TGTGCCAGCAGTACGTTCGACAGGGTTCAAGGCTACACCTTC
cdr3_aa: CASSTFDRVQGYTF

v_call: TRBV7-9
j_call: TRBJ1-3
d_call: TRBD1
clone_size: -
cdr3_nt: TGTGCCAGCAGCCTCGCCGGGGACAGTCGACGCTCTGGAAACACCATATATTTT
cdr3_aa: CASSLAGDSRRSGNTIYF

v_call: TRBV5-8
j_call: TRBJ1-2
d_call: TRBD1
clone_size: once
cdr3_nt: TGTGCCAGCAGGCCCAGGGGGCAGGACGGCTACACCTTC
cdr3_aa: CASRPRGQDGYTF

v_call: TRBV28
j_call: TRBJ1-6
d_call: TRBD1
clone_size: -
cdr3_nt: TGTGCCAGCAGGGGGACAGGGGTCTCACTCCACTTT
cdr3_aa: CASRGTGVSLHF

v_call: TRBV6-2/TRBV6-3
j_call: TRBJ1-6
d_call: -
clone_size: -
cdr3_nt: TGTGCCAGCAGTCAGGGCTCCGTGACACCCCTCCACTTT
cdr3_aa: CASSQGSVTPLHF

v_call: TRBV28
j_call: TRBJ1-1
d_call: -
clone_size: -
cdr3_nt: TGTGCCAGCAGTTTAGGAGGGTCGGACACTGAAGCTTTCTTT
cdr3_aa: CASSLGGSDTEAFF

v_call: TRBV19
j_call: TRBJ2-7
d_call: -
clone_size: -
cdr3_nt: TGTGCCAGTAGTATTAGGTCCGGGGACGAGCAGTACTTC
cdr3_aa: CASSIRSGDEQYF

v_call: TRBV6-2/TRBV6-3
j_call: TRBJ2-3
d_call: TRBD2
clone_size: -
cdr3_nt: TGTGCCAGCAGCCCTGGGGCTAGCGGGGGTCGCACAGATACGCAGTATTTT
cdr3_aa: CASSPGASGGRTDTQYF

v_call: TRBV30
j_call: TRBJ1-4
d_call: TRBD1
clone_size: -
cdr3_nt: TGTGCCGGGGACAGGTCAACTAATGAAAAACTGTTTTTT
cdr3_aa: CAGDRSTNEKLFF

v_call: TRBV28
j_call: TRBJ2-7
d_call: -
clone_size: -
cdr3_nt: TGTGCCAGCAGTTTTGCGGGGTTAGGCGAGCAGTACTTC
cdr3_aa: CASSFAGLGEQYF

v_call: TRBV7-9
j_call: TRBJ2-2
d_call: -
clone_size: once
cdr3_nt: TGTGCCAGCAGCTACGACAGGAACACCGGGGAGCTGTTTTTT
cdr3_aa: CASSYDRNTGELFF

v_call: TRBV29-1
j_call: TRBJ1-2
d_call: -
clone_size: few
cdr3_nt: TGCAGCGTTGGTGCCCTCTCCAGTGGCTACACCTTC
cdr3_aa: CSVGALSSGYTF

v_call: TRBV11-2
j_call: TRBJ2-5
d_call: -
clone_size: -
cdr3_nt: TGTGCCAGCAGCCGCCGACAGGGGCGGGAGGAGACCCAGTACTTC
cdr3_aa: CASSRRQGREETQYF

v_call: TRBV7-9
j_call: TRBJ2-1
d_call: -
clone_size: -
cdr3_nt: TGTGCCAGCAGCTCTACAGGGACTGAGCAGTTCTTC
cdr3_aa: CASSSTGTEQFF

v_call: TRBV27
j_call: TRBJ1-2
d_call: TRBD1
clone_size: -
cdr3_nt: TGTGCCAGCCCTGAATATGACAGGGGAGACTACTATGGCTACACCTTC
cdr3_aa: CASPEYDRGDYYGYTF

v_call: TRBV29-1
j_call: TRBJ1-1
d_call: TRBD1
clone_size: once
cdr3_nt: TGCAGCGTTGCCTTGGGACAGGGTGAAGCTTTCTTT
cdr3_aa: CSVALGQGEAFF

v_call: TRBV4-2
j_call: TRBJ1-1
d_call: -
clone_size: -
cdr3_nt: TGTGCCAGCAGCCGCGATCAGGGACTAAACACTGAAGCTTTCTTT
cdr3_aa: CASSRDQGLNTEAFF

v_call: TRBV6-6
j_call: TRBJ1-5
d_call: -
clone_size: -
cdr3_nt: TGTGCCAGCAGTTACGGGGCGGAGAGCAATCAGCCCCAGCATTTT
cdr3_aa: CASSYGAESNQPQHF

v_call: TRBV18
j_call: TRBJ1-1
d_call: TRBD1
clone_size: -
cdr3_nt: TGTGCCAGCTCACCCGCTACAGGGGTGAACACTGAAGCTTTCTTT
cdr3_aa: CASSPATGVNTEAFF

v_call: TRBV4-1
j_call: TRBJ2-7
d_call: TRBD1
clone_size: -
cdr3_nt: TGCGCCAGCAGCCAATGGATCGACAGGGGCCTTCCCTACGAGCAGTACTTC
cdr3_aa: CASSQWIDRGLPYEQYF

v_call: TRBV7-6
j_call: TRBJ2-7
d_call: -
clone_size: -
cdr3_nt: TGTGCCAGCAGCGCCAGGGGGGTCTCCGGGAGCGAGCAGTACTTC
cdr3_aa: CASSARGVSGSEQYF

v_call: TRBV14
j_call: TRBJ2-5
d_call: TRBD1
clone_size: -
cdr3_nt: TGTGCCAGCAGCCTATCGTACGGGACAGGCCGCCCCTCGGCCCAGTACTTC
cdr3_aa: CASSLSYGTGRPSAQYF

v_call: TRBV28
j_call: TRBJ2-6
d_call: -
clone_size: -
cdr3_nt: TGTGCCAGCAGCCGGGGAGGTACGGGGGCCAACGTCCTGACTTTC
cdr3_aa: CASSRGGTGANVLTF

v_call: TRBV18
j_call: TRBJ1-5
d_call: -
clone_size: -
cdr3_nt: TGTGCCAGCTCTTCGGAGTCGAAAGGGGCCAATCAGCCCCAGCATTTT
cdr3_aa: CASSSESKGANQPQHF

v_call: TRBV11-2
j_call: TRBJ1-2
d_call: -
clone_size: -
cdr3_nt: TGTGCCAGCAGCCACCGGGACATACTAAACTATGGCTACACCTTC
cdr3_aa: CASSHRDILNYGYTF

v_call: TRBV30
j_call: TRBJ1-1
d_call: -
clone_size: few
cdr3_nt: TGTGCCTGGAGTAATGACAGGTCTGAAGCTTTCTTT
cdr3_aa: CAWSNDRSEAFF

v_call: TRBV30
j_call: TRBJ1-1
d_call: -
clone_size: -
cdr3_nt: TGTGCCTGGAGTGTATGGCATGGCACTGAAGCTTTCTTT
cdr3_aa: CAWSVWHGTEAFF

v_call: TRBV18
j_call: TRBJ1-5
d_call: TRBD1
clone_size: -
cdr3_nt: TGTGCCAGCTCACCTGGGACAGTATCAAATCAGCCCCAGCATTTT
cdr3_aa: CASSPGTVSNQPQHF

v_call: TRBV2
j_call: TRBJ1-5
d_call: -
clone_size: -
cdr3_nt: TGTGCCAGCGGTAGGGGTCAGCCCCAGCATTTT
cdr3_aa: CASGRGQPQHF

v_call: TRBV28
j_call: TRBJ2-7
d_call: -
clone_size: -
cdr3_nt: TGTGCCAGCAGTTTAAGGGGACAAAAATACGAGCAGTACTTC
cdr3_aa: CASSLRGQKYEQYF

v_call: TRBV7-2
j_call: TRBJ1-3
d_call: -
clone_size: few
cdr3_nt: TGTGCCAGCAGCTTAGGCCTCTCAGAGGACACCATATATTTT
cdr3_aa: CASSLGLSEDTIYF

v_call: TRBV4-2
j_call: TRBJ2-1
d_call: -
clone_size: -
cdr3_nt: TGTGCCAGCAGCCAAGATGCGGACAATGAGCAGTTCTTC
cdr3_aa: CASSQDADNEQFF

v_call: TRBV6-5
j_call: TRBJ2-3
d_call: -
clone_size: -
cdr3_nt: TGTGCCAGCAGTCACCGGACAGCAGATACGCAGTATTTT
cdr3_aa: CASSHRTADTQYF

v_call: TRBV2
j_call: TRBJ1-5
d_call: -
clone_size: -
cdr3_nt: TGTGCCAGCAGTGACTTAACAGGCACTAGCAATCAGCCCCAGCATTTT
cdr3_aa: CASSDLTGTSNQPQHF

v_call: TRBV3-1/TRBV3-2
j_call: TRBJ2-3
d_call: -
clone_size: -
cdr3_nt: TGTGCCAGCAGCCAAGGTCCTCCCGACGCAGGGACGCAGTATTTT
cdr3_aa: CASSQGPPDAGTQYF

v_call: TRBV7-8
j_call: TRBJ2-1
d_call: TRBD2
clone_size: -
cdr3_nt: TGTGCCAGCAGCTTACGGGGGGGCGGTGAGCAGTTCTTC
cdr3_aa: CASSLRGGGEQFF

v_call: TRBV6-5
j_call: TRBJ1-1
d_call: TRBD1
clone_size: -
cdr3_nt: TGTGCCAGCAGTTACGGTGACAGGGGCACTGAAGCTTTCTTT
cdr3_aa: CASSYGDRGTEAFF

v_call: TRBV2
j_call: TRBJ1-1
d_call: -
clone_size: -
cdr3_nt: TGTGCCAGCAGTCTTCACGACAGTATGTACACTGAAGCTTTCTTT
cdr3_aa: CASSLHDSMYTEAFF

v_call: TRBV19
j_call: TRBJ2-3
d_call: TRBD1
clone_size: -
cdr3_nt: TGTGCCAGTAGTATTCTACCCCGGGACAGGGCTTCGGGGACGCAGTATTTT
cdr3_aa: CASSILPRDRASGTQYF

v_call: TRBV18
j_call: TRBJ2-3
d_call: -
clone_size: few
cdr3_nt: TGTGCCAGCTCACCACCTCTCGCAGATACGCAGTATTTT
cdr3_aa: CASSPPLADTQYF

v_call: TRBV6-5
j_call: TRBJ2-3
d_call: TRBD2
clone_size: -
cdr3_nt: TGTGCCAGCAGTTCGGGACTAGTCCAAGATACGCAGTATTTT
cdr3_aa: CASSSGLVQDTQYF

v_call: TRBV2
j_call: TRBJ2-2
d_call: -
clone_size: -
cdr3_nt: TGTGCCAGCTCTATAGAGGCTACGAACACCGGGGAGCTGTTTTTT
cdr3_aa: CASSIEATNTGELFF

v_call: TRBV21-1
j_call: TRBJ1-4
d_call: -
clone_size: -
cdr3_nt: TGTGCCAGCAGCCCCCCGGCAACTAATGAAAAACTGTTTTTT
cdr3_aa: CASSPPATNEKLFF

v_call: TRBV4-2
j_call: TRBJ2-7
d_call: -
clone_size: few
cdr3_nt: TGTGCCAGCAGCCAAGGAGTTGGCGGGGCGCGAGACGAGCAGTACTTC
cdr3_aa: CASSQGVGGARDEQYF

v_call: TRBV6-1
j_call: TRBJ1-5
d_call: TRBD1
clone_size: -
cdr3_nt: TGTGCCAGCAGTGACTTGCCAGGGGGGCTCAATCAGCCCCAGCATTTT
cdr3_aa: CASSDLPGGLNQPQHF